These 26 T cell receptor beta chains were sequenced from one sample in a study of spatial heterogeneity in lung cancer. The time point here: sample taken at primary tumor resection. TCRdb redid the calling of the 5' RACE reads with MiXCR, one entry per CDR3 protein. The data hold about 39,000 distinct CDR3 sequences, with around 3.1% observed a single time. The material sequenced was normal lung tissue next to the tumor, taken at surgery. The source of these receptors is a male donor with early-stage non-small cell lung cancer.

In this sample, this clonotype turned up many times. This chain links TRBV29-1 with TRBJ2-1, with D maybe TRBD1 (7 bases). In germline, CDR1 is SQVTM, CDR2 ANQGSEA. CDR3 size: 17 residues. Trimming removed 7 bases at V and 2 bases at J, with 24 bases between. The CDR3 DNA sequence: TGCAGCGCCCTTGGTCCTCGGCAGGGGGGCGCCTACAATGAGCAGTTCTTC. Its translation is CSALGPRQGGAYNEQFF.

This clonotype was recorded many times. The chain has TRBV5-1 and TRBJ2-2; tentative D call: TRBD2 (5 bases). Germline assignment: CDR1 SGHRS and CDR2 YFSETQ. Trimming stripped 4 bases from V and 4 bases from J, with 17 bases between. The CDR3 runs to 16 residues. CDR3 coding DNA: TGCGCCAGCAGCGCCCTTGCGGGCTTGAGCACCGGGGAGCTGTTTTTT. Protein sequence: CASSALAGLSTGELFF.

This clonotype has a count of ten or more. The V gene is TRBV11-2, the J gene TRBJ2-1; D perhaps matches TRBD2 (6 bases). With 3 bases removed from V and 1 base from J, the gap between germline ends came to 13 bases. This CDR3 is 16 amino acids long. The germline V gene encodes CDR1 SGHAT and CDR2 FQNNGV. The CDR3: CASSFSGARSYNEQFF. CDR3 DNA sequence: TGTGCCAGCAGCTTCTCGGGAGCTCGTTCCTACAATGAGCAGTTCTTC.

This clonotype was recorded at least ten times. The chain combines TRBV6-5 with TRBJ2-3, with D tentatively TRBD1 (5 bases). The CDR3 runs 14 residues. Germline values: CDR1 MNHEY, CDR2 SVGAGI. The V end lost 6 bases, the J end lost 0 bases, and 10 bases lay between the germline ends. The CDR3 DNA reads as TGTGCCAGCAGCAGGGTGGGAAGCACAGATACGCAGTATTTT. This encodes CASSRVGSTDTQYF.

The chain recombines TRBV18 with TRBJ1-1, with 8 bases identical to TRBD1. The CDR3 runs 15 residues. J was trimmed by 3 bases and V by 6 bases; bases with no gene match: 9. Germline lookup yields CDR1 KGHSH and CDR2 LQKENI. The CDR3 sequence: CASSSRTGLYTEAFF. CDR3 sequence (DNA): TGTGCCAGCTCTTCAAGGACAGGGCTTTACACTGAAGCTTTCTTT.

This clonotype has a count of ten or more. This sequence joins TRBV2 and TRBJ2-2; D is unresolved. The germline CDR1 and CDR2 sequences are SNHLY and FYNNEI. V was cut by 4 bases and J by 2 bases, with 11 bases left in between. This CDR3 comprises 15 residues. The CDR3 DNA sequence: TGTGCCAGCAGTGCAAGGACCGCAAACACCGGGGAGCTGTTTTTT. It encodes CASSARTANTGELFF.

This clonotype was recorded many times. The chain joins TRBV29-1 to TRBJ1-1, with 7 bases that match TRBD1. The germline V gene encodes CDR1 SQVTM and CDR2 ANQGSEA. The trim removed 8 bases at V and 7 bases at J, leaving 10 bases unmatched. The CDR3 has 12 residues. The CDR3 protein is CSHEEAGGEAFF. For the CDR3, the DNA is TGCAGCCATGAGGAGGCAGGGGGTGAAGCTTTCTTT. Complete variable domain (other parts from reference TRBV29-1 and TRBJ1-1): SAVISQKPSRDICQRGTSLTIQCQVDSQVTMMFWYRQQPGQSLTLIATANQGSEATYESGFVIDKFPISRPNLTFSTLTVSNMSPEDSSIYLCSHEEAGGEAFFGQGTRLTVV.

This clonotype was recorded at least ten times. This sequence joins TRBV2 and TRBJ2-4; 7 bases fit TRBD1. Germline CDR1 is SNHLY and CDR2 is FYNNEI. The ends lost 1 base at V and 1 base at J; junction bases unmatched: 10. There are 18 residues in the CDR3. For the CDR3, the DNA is TGTGCCAGCAGTGAAGGGGTAGGGGGCGCGGCGGCCAAAAACATTCAGTACTTC. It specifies CASSEGVGGAAAKNIQYF. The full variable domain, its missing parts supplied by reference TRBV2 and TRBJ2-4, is EPEVTQTPSHQVTQMGQEVILRCVPISNHLYFYWYRQILGQKVEFLVSFYNNEISEKSEIFDDQFSVERPDGSNFTLKIRSTKLEDSAMYFCASSEGVGGAAAKNIQYFGAGTRLSVL.

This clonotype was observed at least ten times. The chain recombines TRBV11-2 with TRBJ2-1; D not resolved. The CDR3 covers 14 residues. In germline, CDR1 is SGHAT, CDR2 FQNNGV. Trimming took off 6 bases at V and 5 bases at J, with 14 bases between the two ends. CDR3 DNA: TGTGCCAGCAGTTCCCCCCAGACGAACAATGAGCAGTTCTTC. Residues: CASSSPQTNNEQFF.

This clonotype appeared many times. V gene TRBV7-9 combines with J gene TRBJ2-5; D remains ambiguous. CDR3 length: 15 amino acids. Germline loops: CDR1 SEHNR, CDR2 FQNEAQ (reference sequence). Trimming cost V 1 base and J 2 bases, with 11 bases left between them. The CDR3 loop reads CASSLVLAGQETQYF. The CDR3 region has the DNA TGTGCCAGCAGCTTAGTGTTAGCCGGGCAAGAGACCCAGTACTTC.

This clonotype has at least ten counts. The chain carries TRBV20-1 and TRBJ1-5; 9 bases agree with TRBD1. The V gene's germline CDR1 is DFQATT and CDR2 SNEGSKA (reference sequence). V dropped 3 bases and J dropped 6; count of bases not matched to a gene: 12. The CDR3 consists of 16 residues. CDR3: CSARTGGPRGVQPQHF. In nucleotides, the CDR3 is TGCAGTGCTAGGACAGGGGGTCCGCGCGGGGTTCAGCCCCAGCATTTT.

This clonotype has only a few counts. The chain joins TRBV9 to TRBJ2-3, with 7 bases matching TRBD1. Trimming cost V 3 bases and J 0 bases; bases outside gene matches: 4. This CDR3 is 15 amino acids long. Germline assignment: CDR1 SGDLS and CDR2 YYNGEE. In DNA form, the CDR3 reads TGTGCCAGCAGCGCCGGACAGGTTAGCACAGATACGCAGTATTTT. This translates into CASSAGQVSTDTQYF.

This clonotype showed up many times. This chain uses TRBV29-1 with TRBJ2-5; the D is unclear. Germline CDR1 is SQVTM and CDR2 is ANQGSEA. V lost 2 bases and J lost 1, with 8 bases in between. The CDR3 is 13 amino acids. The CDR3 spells CSVEPQIQETQYF. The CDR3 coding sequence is TGCAGCGTTGAACCCCAGATCCAAGAGACCCAGTACTTC.

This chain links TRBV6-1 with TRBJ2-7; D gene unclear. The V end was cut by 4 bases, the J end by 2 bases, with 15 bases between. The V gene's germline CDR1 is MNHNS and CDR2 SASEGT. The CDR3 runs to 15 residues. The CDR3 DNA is TGTGCCAGCAGTGTTTCAGCCAACATACCCTACGAGCAGTACTTC. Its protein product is CASSVSANIPYEQYF.

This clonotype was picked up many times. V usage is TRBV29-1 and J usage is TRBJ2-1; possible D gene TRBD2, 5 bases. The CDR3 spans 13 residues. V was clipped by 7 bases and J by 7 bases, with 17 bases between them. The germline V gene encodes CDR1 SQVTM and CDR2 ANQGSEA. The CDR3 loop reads CSAQRDGNNEQFF. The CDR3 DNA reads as TGCAGCGCCCAACGGGATGGAAATAATGAGCAGTTCTTC.

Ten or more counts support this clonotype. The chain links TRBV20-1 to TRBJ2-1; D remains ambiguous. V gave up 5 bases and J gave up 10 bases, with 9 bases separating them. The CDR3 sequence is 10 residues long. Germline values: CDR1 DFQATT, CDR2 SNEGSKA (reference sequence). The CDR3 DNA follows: TGCAGTGCTCCCCTGTGGGAGCAGTTCTTC. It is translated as CSAPLWEQFF.

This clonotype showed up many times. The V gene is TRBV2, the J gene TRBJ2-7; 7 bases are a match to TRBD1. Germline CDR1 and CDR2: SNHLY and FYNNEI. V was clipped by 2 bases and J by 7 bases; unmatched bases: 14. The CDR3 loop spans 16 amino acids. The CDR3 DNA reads TGTGCCAGCAGTGAAAGTCAGTGGGGACAGCTCGGGGAGCAGTACTTC. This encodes CASSESQWGQLGEQYF.

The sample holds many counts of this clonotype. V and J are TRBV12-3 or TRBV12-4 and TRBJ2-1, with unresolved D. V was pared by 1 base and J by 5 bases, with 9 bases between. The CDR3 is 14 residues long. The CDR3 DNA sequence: TGTGCCAGCAGTTTAGGCCAAAAAGACAATGAGCAGTTCTTC. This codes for CASSLGQKDNEQFF.

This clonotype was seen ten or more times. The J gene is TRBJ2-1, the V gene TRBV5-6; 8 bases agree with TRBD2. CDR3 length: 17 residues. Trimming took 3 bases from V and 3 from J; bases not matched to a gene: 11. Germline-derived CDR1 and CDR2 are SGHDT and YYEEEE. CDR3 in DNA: TGTGCCAGCAGCTCCTTGGACGGGACTAGAATCTACAATGAGCAGTTCTTC. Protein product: CASSSLDGTRIYNEQFF. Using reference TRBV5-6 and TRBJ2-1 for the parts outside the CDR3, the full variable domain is DAGVTQSPTHLIKTRGQQVTLRCSPKSGHDTVSWYQQALGQGPQFIFQYYEEEERQRGNFPDRFSGHQFPNYSSELNVNALLLGDSALYLCASSSLDGTRIYNEQFFGPGTRLTVL.

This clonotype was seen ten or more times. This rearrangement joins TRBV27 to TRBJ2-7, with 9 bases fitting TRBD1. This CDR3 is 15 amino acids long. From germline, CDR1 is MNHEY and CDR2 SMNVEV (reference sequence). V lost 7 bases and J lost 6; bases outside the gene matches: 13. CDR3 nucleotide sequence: TGTGCCAGCACGCTTGCCGGGACAGGGCAAAGCGAGCAGTACTTC. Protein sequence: CASTLAGTGQSEQYF.

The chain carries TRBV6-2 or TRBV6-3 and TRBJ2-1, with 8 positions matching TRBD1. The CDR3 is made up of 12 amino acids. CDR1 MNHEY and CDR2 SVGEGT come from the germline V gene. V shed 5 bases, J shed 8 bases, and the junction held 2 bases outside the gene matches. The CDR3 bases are TGTGCCAGCAGTGGACAGGGTTATGAGCAGTTCTTC. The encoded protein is CASSGQGYEQFF.

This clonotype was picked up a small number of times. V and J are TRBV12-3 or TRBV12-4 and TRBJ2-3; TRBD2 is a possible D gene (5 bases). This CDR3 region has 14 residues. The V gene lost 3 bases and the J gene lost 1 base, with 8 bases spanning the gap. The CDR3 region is CASSLGAGTDTQYF. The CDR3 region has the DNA TGTGCCAGCAGTTTGGGAGCTGGCACAGATACGCAGTATTTT.

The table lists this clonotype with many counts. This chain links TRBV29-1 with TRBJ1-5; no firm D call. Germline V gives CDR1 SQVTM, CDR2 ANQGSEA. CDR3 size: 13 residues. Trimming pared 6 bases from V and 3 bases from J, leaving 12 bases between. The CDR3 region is CSVLPGYNQPQHF. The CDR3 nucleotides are TGCAGCGTCCTACCAGGATACAATCAGCCCCAGCATTTT.

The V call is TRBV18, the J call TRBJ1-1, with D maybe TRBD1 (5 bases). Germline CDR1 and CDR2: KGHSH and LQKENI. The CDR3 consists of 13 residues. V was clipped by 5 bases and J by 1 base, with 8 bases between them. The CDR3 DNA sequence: TGTGCCAGCTCAGAGACAGCGAACACTGAAGCTTTCTTT. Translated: CASSETANTEAFF.

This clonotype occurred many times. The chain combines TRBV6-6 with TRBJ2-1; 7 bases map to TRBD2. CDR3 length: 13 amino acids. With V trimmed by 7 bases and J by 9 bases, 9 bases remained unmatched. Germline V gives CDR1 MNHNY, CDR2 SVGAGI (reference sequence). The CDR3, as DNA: TGTGCCAGCATCCCACCGACGGGAGGTGAGCAGTTCTTC. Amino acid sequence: CASIPPTGGEQFF.

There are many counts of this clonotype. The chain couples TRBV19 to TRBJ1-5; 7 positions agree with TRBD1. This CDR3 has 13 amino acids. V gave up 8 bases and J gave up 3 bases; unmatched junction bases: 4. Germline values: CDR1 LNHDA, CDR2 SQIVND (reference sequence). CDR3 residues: CASSGQHNQPQHF. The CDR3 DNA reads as TGTGCCAGTTCGGGACAGCACAATCAGCCCCAGCATTTT.